The table lists the clone carrying this TCR beta chain with a few counts. Primed by a sample-barcoded 5' primer and a J-beta primer mix, a second PCR proceeded for roughly 6 to 12 cycles. TCRdb processed the 5' RACE reads anew with MiXCR; each CDR3 protein has one entry. Here the sample spans 850,000 or so distinct CDR3 sequences, 29% being singletons. The data originate from a study of blood T cells in healthy people across ages. CDR1 DFQATT and CDR2 SNEGSKA come from the germline V gene (reference sequence). The CDR3 spans 15 residues. Trimming stripped 1 base from V and 2 bases from J, with 14 bases between.

The TCR originated in a woman aged 80 or over in good health. The sequencing input was blood. This rearrangement joins TRBV20-1 to TRBJ2-5; the D call may be TRBD1 or TRBD2 (5 bases each). The chain's CDR3 is CSARVRGPPQETQYF. The DNA of the CDR3 is TGCAGTGCTAGAGTACGGGGCCCCCCTCAAGAGACCCAGTACTTC.